The next 2 T cell receptor beta chains were all read from a single sample in a study of blood T cell repertoires in COVID-19. Repertoires were generated with immunoSEQ multiplex PCR, while TCRdb's copy carries only in-frame clones and drops some. The sample shows 120,000 to 150,000 clones, roughly 80% of them seen only once. Sequencing was performed on peripheral blood. These receptors came from a woman in her 40s with active or convalescent COVID-19.

The chain is built from TRBV27 and TRBJ2-1; 8 nucleotides line up with TRBD2. The trim removed 5 bases at V and 7 bases at J, leaving 7 bases unmatched. The CDR3 has 14 amino acids. Germline lookup yields CDR1 MNHEY and CDR2 SMNVEV (reference sequence). The CDR3 nucleotides read TGTGCCAGCAGTATACCGGGACTAGGGAATGAGCAGTTCTTC. Translated: CASSIPGLGNEQFF.

The chain carries TRBV27 and TRBJ2-7; D unresolved. Germline V CDR1 and CDR2: MNHEY, SMNVEV (reference sequence). V dropped 6 bases and J dropped 3 bases, with 15 bases sitting between them. This CDR3 region has 14 residues. CDR3 sequence (DNA): TGTGCCAGCAGCCCCTTTTCAGGCCTCTACGAGCAGTACTTC. This encodes CASSPFSGLYEQYF.